This T cell receptor beta chain was identified in a study of Graves' ophthalmopathy and Graves' hyperthyroidism. Study conclusions and caveats: With over 85% sensitivity and 81.08% specificity, a 13-signature model separated ophthalmopathy from stable hyperthyroidism. Most clonotypes expanded in thyroid above 0.001 frequency were present in blood too. The model reached approximately 67% sensitivity and about 72% specificity for predicting ophthalmopathy progression.

This clonotype was picked up many times. Its antigen is as yet unknown. RNA served as the template for amplifying TCR beta CDR3 regions. The authors performed first-round RT-PCR with HTBI primers and then a second-round multiplex PCR. TCRdb reprocessed the multiplex PCR reads via MiXCR and lists one record per CDR3 protein. The sample comprises 620,000 or so distinct CDR3 sequences, about 20% of which are singletons, and more than 5.5% rests with the top ten. The CDR3 spans 15 residues. Germline CDR1 and CDR2: SQVTM and ANQGSEA. Trimming cost V 7 bases and J 5 bases; bases outside gene matches: 16. The chain combines TRBV29-1 with TRBJ2-5; 7 bases fit TRBD2. The TCR was taken from a woman between 18 and 29 years old with stable Graves' hyperthyroidism. Some clones in this sample may be carry-over from other donors' samples. Sequenced: peripheral blood. The CDR3 here is CSAEIWTSDRETQYF. CDR3 nucleotides: TGCAGCGCCGAAATATGGACTAGTGATCGGGAGACCCAGTACTTC. The complete variable domain, with remaining parts taken from reference TRBV29-1 and TRBJ2-5, reads SAVISQKPSRDICQRGTSLTIQCQVDSQVTMMFWYRQQPGQSLTLIATANQGSEATYESGFVIDKFPISRPNLTFSTLTVSNMSPEDSSIYLCSAEIWTSDRETQYFGPGTRLLVL.